This TCR beta chain stems from a study of blood T cell repertoires in COVID-19. Study information: Some COVID-19 samples were acute and others convalescent; all came from the United States, Italy and Spain.

The germline V gene has CDR1 SGHTA and CDR2 FQGTGA. J lost 10 bases, V lost 8 bases, and 12 bases had no gene match. The CDR3 runs to 13 residues. Only in-frame clones appear in the TCRdb table, and some are missing; sequencing was by immunoSEQ multiplex PCR. The sample comprises some 270,000 clones, roughly four fifths of which are singletons, and roughly 3.6% rests with the top ten. This clone appeared once. V usage is TRBV7-3 and J usage is TRBJ1-1, with TRBD1 identical over 8 bases. This TCR derives from a man aged 45 to 65 who had recovered from COVID-19. The sequenced material came from PBMCs or T cells enriched from blood (not recorded which). CDR3 nucleotides: TGTGCCAGCCGCTCGGACAGGGAGGATCTAGCTTTCTTT. Protein product: CASRSDREDLAFF.